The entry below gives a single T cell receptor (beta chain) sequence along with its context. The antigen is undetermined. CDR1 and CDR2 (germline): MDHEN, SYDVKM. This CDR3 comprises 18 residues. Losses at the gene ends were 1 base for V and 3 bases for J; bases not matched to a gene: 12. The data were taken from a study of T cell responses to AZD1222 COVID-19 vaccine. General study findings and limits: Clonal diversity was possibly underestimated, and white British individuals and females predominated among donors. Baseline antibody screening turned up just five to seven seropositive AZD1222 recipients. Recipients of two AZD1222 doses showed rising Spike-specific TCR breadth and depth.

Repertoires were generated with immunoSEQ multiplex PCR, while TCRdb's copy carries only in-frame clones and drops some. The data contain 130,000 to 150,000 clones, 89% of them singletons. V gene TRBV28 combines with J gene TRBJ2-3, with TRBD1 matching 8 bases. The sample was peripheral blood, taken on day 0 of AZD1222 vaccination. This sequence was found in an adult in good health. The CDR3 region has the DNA TGTGCCAGCAGTTTATTCGGCGCAGGGGGCAAGGGAACAGATACGCAGTATTTT. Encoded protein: CASSLFGAGGKGTDTQYF.